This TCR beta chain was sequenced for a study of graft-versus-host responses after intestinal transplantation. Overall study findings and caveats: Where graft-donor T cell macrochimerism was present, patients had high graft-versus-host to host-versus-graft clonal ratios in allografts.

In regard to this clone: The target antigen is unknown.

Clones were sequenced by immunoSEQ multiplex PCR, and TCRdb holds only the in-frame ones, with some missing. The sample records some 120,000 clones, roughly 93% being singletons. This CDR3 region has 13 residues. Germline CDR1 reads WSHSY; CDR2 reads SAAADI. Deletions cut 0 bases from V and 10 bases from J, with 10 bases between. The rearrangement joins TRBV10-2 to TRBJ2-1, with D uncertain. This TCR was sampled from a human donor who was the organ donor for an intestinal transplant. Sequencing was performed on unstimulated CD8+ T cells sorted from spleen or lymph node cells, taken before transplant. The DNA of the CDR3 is TGCGCCAGCAGTGAGTCAAACTTCAAAGAGCAGTTCTTC. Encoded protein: CASSESNFKEQFF.